This T cell receptor (beta chain) was captured by sequencing in a study of OX40 agonist ivuxolimab in advanced cancers. Germline CDR1 is SGDLS and CDR2 is YYNGEE. The CDR3 covers 13 residues. V was cut by 4 bases and J by 2 bases, with 6 bases left in between. Sequencing was performed with immunoSEQ multiplex PCR; in TCRdb, only in-frame clones are kept and a portion is missing. This table has about 52,000 clones, around 85% appearing once. This specimen consisted of CD4+ or CD8+ T cells sorted from blood, obtained in a trial of the OX40 agonist ivuxolimab. The origin of this receptor is an adult with an advanced solid tumor such as melanoma, head and neck, liver or kidney cancer. The chain employs TRBV9 and TRBJ2-2, with D uncertain. CDR3 DNA: TGTGCCAGCAGCCCTTTAAACACCGGGGAGCTGTTTTTT. As protein: CASSPLNTGELFF. The whole variable domain, remainder taken from reference TRBV9 and TRBJ2-2, is DSGVTQTPKHLITATGQRVTLRCSPRSGDLSVYWYQQSLDQGLQFLIQYYNGEERAKGNILERFSAQQFPDLHSELNLSSLELGDSALYFCASSPLNTGELFFGEGSRLTVL.